One and the same sample provided the 14 T cell receptor beta chains below, sequenced in a study of cytomegalovirus exposure and HLA in healthy donors. The PCR had 60 Vbeta and 13 Jbeta primers. Libraries were prepared by immunoSEQ multiplex PCR; TCRdb keeps only in-frame clonotypes and omits some of them. The top ten hold approximately 2% of the sample, which has 210,000 or so clones, about three quarters seen once. The sequenced sample was PBMCs. The receptors were sampled from a woman aged 25-40 years in good health and CMV-seropositive.

V usage is TRBV7-2 and J usage is TRBJ2-1; TRBD1 aligns across 8 bases. Germline V CDR1 and CDR2: SGHTA, FQGNSA. Unmatched junction bases numbered 4, after V lost 5 bases and J lost 4 bases. The CDR3 runs 14 residues. The CDR3 spells CASSEQGGYNEQFF. For the CDR3, the DNA is TGTGCCAGCAGCGAACAGGGGGGTTACAATGAGCAGTTCTTC. The full variable domain, with the rest looked up from reference TRBV7-2 and TRBJ2-1, is GAGVSQSPSNKVTEKGKDVELRCDPISGHTALYWYRQSLGQGLEFLIYFQGNSAPDKSGLPSDRFSAERTGGSVSTLTIQRTQQEDSAVYLCASSEQGGYNEQFFGPGTRLTVL.

The chain combines TRBV9 with TRBJ1-1; 10 positions match TRBD1. The CDR3 runs to 16 residues. Germline V gene data show CDR1 as SGDLS and CDR2 as YYNGEE. V lost 4 bases and J lost 2; bases outside the gene matches: 8. The CDR3 loop is CASSPGQGGPNTEAFF. CDR3 sequence (DNA): TGTGCCAGCAGCCCCGGACAGGGGGGCCCAAACACTGAAGCTTTCTTT.

This chain's CDR3 is CASSLTSGRSTDTQYF. In nucleotides, the CDR3 is TGTGCCAGCAGCTTAACTAGCGGGCGTAGCACAGATACGCAGTATTTT. The chain joins TRBV7-3 to TRBJ2-3; 7 positions agree with TRBD2. V dropped 0 bases and J dropped 0; count of bases not matched to a gene: 3. This CDR3 region has 16 residues. CDR1 and CDR2 from the germline V gene are SGHTA and FQGTGA.

The chain couples TRBV7-9 to TRBJ2-3, with 11 bases that match TRBD2. CDR1 SEHNR and CDR2 FQNEAQ come from the germline V gene (reference sequence). The V and J ends lost 7 bases and 8 bases, in that order; junction bases with no gene match: 8. CDR3 size: 14 residues. The CDR3 sequence is CASITSGGMGTQYF. In DNA form, the CDR3 reads TGTGCCAGCATCACTAGCGGGGGTATGGGTACGCAGTATTTT.

This clone was picked up a small number of times. The chain has TRBV18 and TRBJ2-2; 10 nucleotides align to TRBD1. V trimming: 6 bases; J trimming: 2 bases; junction bases outside the gene matches: 6. This CDR3 spans 16 amino acids. Germline V CDR1 and CDR2: KGHSH, LQKENI. CDR3 sequence (DNA): TGTGCCAGCTCGAGTAGACAGGGGGCCAACACCGGGGAGCTGTTTTTT. Protein sequence: CASSSRQGANTGELFF.

This clone was seen a handful of times. This rearrangement joins TRBV19 to TRBJ1-4; a weak D match, TRBD1 (6 bases). V lost 10 bases to trimming and J lost 8 bases, with 14 bases between them. The CDR3 contains 12 residues. CDR1 is LNHDA, CDR2 SQIVND, per germline (reference sequence). The CDR3 nucleotides read TGTGCCATCTCGGGACACCTGGAAAAACTGTTTTTT. Translating it yields CAISGHLEKLFF.

The CDR3 reads CASSLWLAGQETQYF. DNA for the CDR3: TGCGCCAGCAGCTTGTGGTTGGCAGGCCAAGAGACCCAGTACTTC. V gene TRBV5-1 combines with J gene TRBJ2-5; D is uncertain. The V gene lost 1 base and the J gene lost 1 base, with 11 bases spanning the gap. CDR3 length equals 15 residues. Germline V gene lookup returns CDR1 SGHRS and CDR2 YFSETQ.

The V call is TRBV29-1, the J call TRBJ1-1, with D possibly matching TRBD1 (5 bases). CDR3 size: 15 residues. V was cut by 3 bases and J by 1 base, with 15 bases left in between. Germline V gene data show CDR1 as SQVTM and CDR2 as ANQGSEA. The CDR3 region has the DNA TGCAGCGTTGAGGGGCCGATGGGGAAGAACACTGAAGCTTTCTTT. Translating it yields CSVEGPMGKNTEAFF.

The gene calls are TRBV5-1 and TRBJ2-5; 8 bases agree with TRBD2. The V and J ends lost 2 bases and 2 bases, in that order; junction bases with no gene match: 14. Per the germline V gene, CDR1 is SGHRS and CDR2 is YFSETQ. The CDR3 runs to 18 residues. CDR3 bases: TGCGCCAGCAGCTTCGGCAATTATGCGGGAGGCGTTCAAGAGACCCAGTACTTC. Its translation is CASSFGNYAGGVQETQYF.

This clone has only a few counts. The chain uses TRBV6-1 and TRBJ1-2; the D is unclear. The V and J ends lost 7 bases and 3 bases respectively, with 9 bases between them. The CDR3 runs to 12 residues. Germline CDR1 MNHNS, CDR2 SASEGT. The CDR3 loop reads CASTGTYYGYTF. CDR3 DNA: TGTGCCAGCACAGGAACCTACTATGGCTACACCTTC.

This clone was counted between two and nine times. This chain links TRBV5-4 with TRBJ2-3, with D possibly TRBD1 on 6 matching bases. CDR1 and CDR2 (germline): SGHNT, YYREEE (reference sequence). V was shortened by 0 bases and J by 3 bases, with 14 bases between the two germline ends. The length of the CDR3 is 16 residues. The CDR3 DNA reads TGTGCCAGCAGCTTGGGAACAGGGTCATGGACAGATACGCAGTATTTT. As protein: CASSLGTGSWTDTQYF.

This rearrangement joins TRBV2 to TRBJ1-2; D is unresolved. Trimming removed 3 bases at V and 5 bases at J, with 7 bases between. The CDR3 contains 12 residues. Germline V gene sequence: CDR1 SNHLY, CDR2 FYNNEI. The CDR3 nucleotides are TGTGCCAGCAGTGATGAGGGATATGGCTACACCTTC. Residues: CASSDEGYGYTF.

V gene TRBV6-5 combines with J gene TRBJ1-1, with TRBD1 matching 10 bases. The CDR3 spans 16 residues. Germline V lookup: CDR1 MNHEY, CDR2 SVGAGI. V gave up 4 bases and J gave up 1 base; unmatched junction bases: 6. CDR3 in amino acids: CASSSRQGARNTEAFF. The CDR3 bases are TGTGCCAGCAGTTCCCGACAGGGGGCACGGAACACTGAAGCTTTCTTT.

The rearrangement uses TRBV6-5 and TRBJ2-3; TRBD2 is a possible D gene (6 bases). CDR1 is MNHEY and CDR2 is SVGAGI in the germline V gene. V was clipped by 2 bases and J by 10 bases, with 19 bases between them. The CDR3 loop spans 15 amino acids. The CDR3 is CASSYDSGLPFPQYF. The CDR3 DNA reads as TGTGCCAGCAGTTACGATAGCGGCCTCCCATTTCCGCAGTATTTT.